This T cell receptor beta chain was captured by sequencing in a study of cytomegalovirus exposure and HLA in healthy donors. CDR3 size: 15 residues. The V end lost 4 bases, the J end lost 0 bases, and 10 bases lay between the germline ends. Per the germline V gene, CDR1 is SGHVS and CDR2 is FQNEAQ. The PCR made use of 60 Vbeta and 13 Jbeta primers. Clones were read by immunoSEQ multiplex PCR, and TCRdb kept only the in-frame ones, dropping some. This sample has tens of thousands of clones, with 65% found just once. The chain is built from TRBV7-8 and TRBJ1-3; D is perhaps TRBD1 (5 bases). This receptor was obtained from a woman between 50 and 59 years old in good health and CMV-seropositive. Sequencing was performed on PBMCs. For the CDR3, the DNA is TGTGCCAGCAGCTCTTCGCAGGGCTCTGGAAACACCATATATTTT. Translating it yields CASSSSQGSGNTIYF.